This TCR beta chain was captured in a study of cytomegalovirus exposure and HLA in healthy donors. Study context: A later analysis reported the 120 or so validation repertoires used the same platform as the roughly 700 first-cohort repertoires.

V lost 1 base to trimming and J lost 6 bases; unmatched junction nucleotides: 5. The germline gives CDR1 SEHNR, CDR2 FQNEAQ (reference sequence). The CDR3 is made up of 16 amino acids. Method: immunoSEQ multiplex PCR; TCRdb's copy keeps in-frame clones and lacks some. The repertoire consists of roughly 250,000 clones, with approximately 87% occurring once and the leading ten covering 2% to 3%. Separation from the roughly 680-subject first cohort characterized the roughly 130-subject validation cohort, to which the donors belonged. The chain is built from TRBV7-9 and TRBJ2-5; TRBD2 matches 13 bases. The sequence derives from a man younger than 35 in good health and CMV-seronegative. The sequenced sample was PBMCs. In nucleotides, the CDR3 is TGTGCCAGCAGCTTAGGAGGGACTAGCGGGATTAAGACCCAGTACTTC. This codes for CASSLGGTSGIKTQYF.